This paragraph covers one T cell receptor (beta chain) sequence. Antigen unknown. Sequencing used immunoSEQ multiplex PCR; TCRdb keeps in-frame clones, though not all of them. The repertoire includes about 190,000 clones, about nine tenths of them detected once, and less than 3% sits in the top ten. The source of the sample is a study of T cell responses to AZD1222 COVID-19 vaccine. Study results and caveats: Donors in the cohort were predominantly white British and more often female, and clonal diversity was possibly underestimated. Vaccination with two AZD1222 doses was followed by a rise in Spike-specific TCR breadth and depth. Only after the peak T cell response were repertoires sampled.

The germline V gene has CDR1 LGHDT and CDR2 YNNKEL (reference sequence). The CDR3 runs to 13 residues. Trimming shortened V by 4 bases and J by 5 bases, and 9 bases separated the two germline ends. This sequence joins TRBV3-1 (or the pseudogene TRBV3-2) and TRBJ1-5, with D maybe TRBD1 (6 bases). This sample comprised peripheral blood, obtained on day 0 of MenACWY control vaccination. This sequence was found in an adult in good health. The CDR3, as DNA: TGTGCCAGCAGCCGGACAGCAGATCAGCCCCAGCATTTT. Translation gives CASSRTADQPQHF.